The 17 T cell receptor beta chains in this list originate from one sample, sequenced in a study of regulatory T cells in long-lasting Graves disease. Researchers made TCR beta libraries by using iRepertoire HTBI primers and running Arm-PCR on CDR3 regions. TCRdb reprocessed the multiplex PCR reads with MiXCR, giving one entry per CDR3 protein. The sample has about 470,000 distinct CDR3 sequences, about a fifth seen once. The time point: persistent/refractory GD, antithyroid drugs over 5 years with positive TRAb. TCR sequences were obtained from RNA taken from PBMCs. The sequenced sample was peripheral blood mononuclear cells (PBMCs), obtained when the disease was refractory, from a patient treated with antithyroid drugs. The source of these receptors is a female donor with Graves disease.

V usage is TRBV30 and J usage is TRBJ1-4; D is perhaps TRBD1 (5 bases). The germline V gene has CDR1 GTSNPN and CDR2 SVGIG (reference sequence). The CDR3 length is 15 residues. V lost 0 bases, J lost 7 bases, and 15 bases lay in between. The CDR3 bases are TGTGCCTGGAGTGTTTGGGCCTCTGGGGGTGAAAAACTGTTTTTT. This codes for CAWSVWASGGEKLFF.

The V and J genes are TRBV19 and TRBJ1-1, with a tentative D call TRBD1 (6 bases). The CDR3 spans 15 residues. From germline, CDR1 is LNHDA and CDR2 SQIVND (reference sequence). Trimming shortened V by 7 bases and J by 7 bases, and 22 bases separated the two germline ends. CDR3 bases: TGTGCCAGTACCCCGACAGGACCGGGACGGGGTGAAGCTTTCTTT. Its translation is CASTPTGPGRGEAFF.

This clonotype was picked up many times. The chain couples TRBV5-1 to TRBJ1-1; D might be TRBD1 (6 bases). The germline V gene has CDR1 SGHRS and CDR2 YFSETQ. The CDR3 totals 13 residues. V was trimmed by 5 bases and J by 2 bases, leaving 10 bases between them. Written as DNA, the CDR3 is TGCGCCAGCAGAGGGACACTTAACACTGAAGCTTTCTTT. This sequence encodes CASRGTLNTEAFF.

This clonotype was counted a few times. DNA of the CDR3: TGTGCCTGGAGTCCCCTTAGCGGGAACACCGGGGAGCTGTTTTTT. It yields the protein CAWSPLSGNTGELFF. V gene TRBV30 combines with J gene TRBJ2-2, with D possibly being TRBD2 (6 bases). Germline V lookup: CDR1 GTSNPN, CDR2 SVGIG (reference sequence). Trimming shortened V by 2 bases and J by 1 base, and 11 bases separated the two germline ends. This CDR3 is 15 amino acids long. The complete variable domain, with remaining parts taken from reference TRBV30 and TRBJ2-2, reads SQTIHQWPATLVQPVGSPLSLECTVEGTSNPNLYWYRQAAGRGLQLLFYSVGIGQISSEVPQNLSASRPQDRQFILSSKKLLLSDSGFYLCAWSPLSGNTGELFFGEGSRLTVL.

This clonotype was recorded at least ten times. The chain uses TRBV29-1 and TRBJ2-7, with 7 positions matching TRBD1. The CDR3 covers 14 residues. Germline V gives CDR1 SQVTM, CDR2 ANQGSEA. The V and J ends lost 6 bases and 1 base, in that order; junction bases with no gene match: 9. CDR3 nucleotides: TGCAGCGTACTCCGACAGGGCCAGTCCTACGAGCAGTACTTC. Its translation: CSVLRQGQSYEQYF.

This clonotype occurred many times. This chain joins TRBV27 and TRBJ2-2; 9 positions match TRBD2. The junction had 8 bases not matched to a gene; V was cut back by 0 bases and J by 3 bases. This CDR3 has 18 amino acids. The germline V gene encodes CDR1 MNHEY and CDR2 SMNVEV (reference sequence). The CDR3 bases are TGTGCCAGCAGTTTATCGTTTAGCGGGAGTATGTACACCGGGGAGCTGTTTTTT. Protein: CASSLSFSGSMYTGELFF.

The table lists this clonotype with a few counts. The chain joins TRBV19 to TRBJ2-7; 9 positions agree with TRBD1. CDR3 length: 16 residues. J gave up 2 bases and V 5 bases, and 10 bases lay outside the gene matches. Germline loops: CDR1 LNHDA, CDR2 SQIVND (reference sequence). In nucleotides, the CDR3 is TGTGCCAGTAGTTCTCCCGGGACAGGGCTGCCCTACGAGCAGTACTTC. It translates to CASSSPGTGLPYEQYF. The full variable domain, its missing parts supplied by reference TRBV19 and TRBJ2-7, is DGGITQSPKYLFRKEGQNVTLSCEQNLNHDAMYWYRQDPGQGLRLIYYSQIVNDFQKGDIAEGYSVSREKKESFPLTVTSAQKNPTAFYLCASSSPGTGLPYEQYFGPGTRLTVT.

In this sample, this clonotype turned up many times. The chain combines TRBV28 with TRBJ1-4, with D possibly matching TRBD1 (5 bases). CDR1 is MDHEN and CDR2 is SYDVKM in the germline V gene. V was cut by 3 bases and J by 7 bases, with 18 bases left in between. This CDR3 is 16 amino acids long. The chain's CDR3 is CASSLKGAGNREKLFF. The DNA of the CDR3 is TGTGCCAGCAGTTTGAAAGGGGCAGGGAATCGTGAAAAACTGTTTTTT. The variable domain in full, completed from reference TRBV28 and TRBJ1-4, reads DVKVTQSSRYLVKRTGEKVFLECVQDMDHENMFWYRQDPGLGLRLIYFSYDVKMKEKGDIPEGYSVSREKKERFSLILESASTNQTSMYLCASSLKGAGNREKLFFGSGTQLSVL.

This chain connects TRBV6-1 to TRBJ2-7, with a tentative D call TRBD2 (6 bases). V lost 6 bases and J 5 bases, leaving 20 bases between the germline ends. This CDR3 has 15 amino acids. The germline gives CDR1 MNHNS, CDR2 SASEGT. CDR3 protein: CASRTQRRGGHEQYF. CDR3 DNA: TGTGCCAGCAGGACCCAAAGGAGGGGAGGACACGAGCAGTACTTC.

For the CDR3, the DNA is TGTGCCTGGAGTTTGGGGGCGAATGAAGCTTTCTTT. This codes for CAWSLGANEAFF. The chain is built from TRBV7-2 and TRBJ1-1; D perhaps matches TRBD1 (6 bases). Germline loops: CDR1 SGHTA, CDR2 FQGNSA. V was pared by 11 bases and J by 7 bases, with 17 bases between. The CDR3 contains 12 residues.

This sequence joins TRBV15 and TRBJ1-5, with a possible D match to TRBD1 (5 bases). The CDR3 spans 15 residues. Germline assignment: CDR1 LNHNV and CDR2 YYDKDF (reference sequence). Between the trimmed V and J ends, which lost 0 bases and 4 bases, there was a span of 10 bases. This CDR3 is CATSRDGAGNQPQHF. The CDR3 DNA sequence: TGTGCCACCAGCAGAGATGGGGCGGGGAATCAGCCCCAGCATTTT. Full variable domain (rest looked up from reference TRBV15 and TRBJ1-5): DAMVIQNPRYQVTQFGKPVTLSCSQTLNHNVMYWYQQKSSQAPKLLFHYYDKDFNNEADTPDNFQSRRPNTSFCFLDIRSPGLGDTAMYLCATSRDGAGNQPQHFGDGTRLSIL.

A few counts support this clonotype. This sequence joins TRBV19 and TRBJ2-1, with 7 bases identical to TRBD2. Germline values: CDR1 LNHDA, CDR2 SQIVND (reference sequence). This CDR3 has 11 residues. Unmatched junction bases numbered 0, after V lost 7 bases and J lost 6 bases. The CDR3 protein is CASTGGNEQFF. The CDR3 coding sequence is TGTGCCAGTACGGGGGGCAATGAGCAGTTCTTC.

The chain carries TRBV7-8 and TRBJ2-7, with 9 bases matching TRBD1. The CDR3 has 16 residues. V lost 5 bases and J lost 5; bases outside the gene matches: 13. Germline values: CDR1 SGHVS, CDR2 FQNEAQ. CDR3 region: CASSAAPGQGTDEQYF. In DNA form, the CDR3 reads TGTGCCAGCAGCGCCGCCCCGGGACAGGGTACCGACGAGCAGTACTTC.

This clonotype showed up just a few times. The V and J genes are TRBV11-2 and TRBJ2-3, with 8 bases lining up with TRBD2. The J segment lost 2 bases and the V segment lost 1 base, leaving 5 bases of the junction unmatched. The CDR3 contains 16 residues. CDR1 is SGHAT, CDR2 FQNNGV, per germline. CDR3: CASSLGTSGTTDTQYF. CDR3 nucleotide sequence: TGTGCCAGCAGCTTAGGAACTAGCGGAACCACAGATACGCAGTATTTT.

The gene calls are TRBV4-2 and TRBJ1-2; 8 bases are shared with TRBD1. The germline gives CDR1 LGHNA, CDR2 YNFKEQ. V lost 0 bases, J lost 3 bases, and 15 bases stayed unmatched. There are 19 residues in the CDR3. The CDR3, as DNA: TGTGCCAGCAGCCAAGATTCGCGTTGGAACCAGGGGGCGGACTATGGCTACACCTTC. This encodes CASSQDSRWNQGADYGYTF.

The chain is built from TRBV2 and TRBJ2-3; no firm D call. In germline, CDR1 is SNHLY, CDR2 FYNNEI. CDR3 size: 12 residues. Trimming shortened V by 6 bases and J by 0 bases, and 4 bases separated the two germline ends. CDR3 in DNA: TGTGCCAGCAGCCAGAGCACAGATACGCAGTATTTT. It specifies CASSQSTDTQYF.

The chain couples TRBV7-2 to TRBJ1-1; D is ambiguous. The CDR3 has 13 residues. V was pared by 4 bases and J by 0 bases, with 6 bases between. CDR1 SGHTA and CDR2 FQGNSA come from the germline V gene. DNA for the CDR3: TGTGCCAGCAGCTGGAAGATGAACACTGAAGCTTTCTTT. This sequence encodes CASSWKMNTEAFF.